This section outlines one TCR beta chain sequence together with its context. As yet, its antigen is unknown. The trim removed 0 bases at V and 5 bases at J, leaving 15 bases unmatched. The length of the CDR3 is 18 residues. Germline V lookup: CDR1 LNHNV, CDR2 YYDKDF (reference sequence). These data come from a study of T cell responses to AZD1222 COVID-19 vaccine. Study-wide results and limits: Compared with day 0, the breadth and depth of the Spike-specific TCR repertoire rose significantly after two doses of AZD1222. AZD1222 recipients seropositive at baseline numbered only 5 to 7. There were mostly white British donors and more females than males, and clonal diversity was possibly underestimated. No day 14 peak samples; only post-peak repertoires were characterized.

Libraries were prepared by immunoSEQ multiplex PCR; TCRdb keeps only in-frame clonotypes and omits some of them. The repertoire has some 150,000 clones, 70% to 90% of them found once; the top ten carry 3% to 4%. The clonotype was recovered from an adult in good health. The chain has TRBV15 and TRBJ1-1; 7 bases align to TRBD1. This specimen consisted of peripheral blood, obtained on day 0 of MenACWY control vaccination. The CDR3, as DNA: TGTGCCACCAGCAGAGATGCTCCCGACAGGGCCCGGCGTACTGAAGCTTTCTTT. It is translated as CATSRDAPDRARRTEAFF.